The sequence of this TCR beta chain was determined in a study of early T cells in non-severe SARS-CoV-2 infection. Study-wide context: Alpha and beta chains were unpaired, from unsorted whole-blood bulk RNA. Overall study findings and caveats: Reliance on VDJdb matching favored anti-spike CD8 responses; private and CD4 specificities were missed.

Individual cDNA molecules received unique molecular identifiers. TCRdb analysed the 5' RACE reads with MiXCR anew, one entry per CDR3 protein. Here the sample spans approximately 90,000 distinct CDR3 sequences, around 10% being singletons. Comments on this clonotype: Its antigen is still unknown.

This CDR3 contains 16 residues. From germline, CDR1 is MNHNY and CDR2 SVGAGI (reference sequence). The ends lost 7 bases at V and 5 bases at J; junction bases unmatched: 12. The chain uses TRBV6-6 and TRBJ2-7; 12 nucleotides align to TRBD1. The TCR comes from an adult who was a healthcare worker with PCR-confirmed SARS-CoV-2 infection or an uninfected control (not recorded which). The source material was whole blood, sampled at baseline. CDR3 in amino acids: CASTLRGTGGSDEQYF. In DNA form, the CDR3 reads TGTGCCAGCACTCTGAGGGGGACAGGGGGCTCTGACGAGCAGTACTTC.